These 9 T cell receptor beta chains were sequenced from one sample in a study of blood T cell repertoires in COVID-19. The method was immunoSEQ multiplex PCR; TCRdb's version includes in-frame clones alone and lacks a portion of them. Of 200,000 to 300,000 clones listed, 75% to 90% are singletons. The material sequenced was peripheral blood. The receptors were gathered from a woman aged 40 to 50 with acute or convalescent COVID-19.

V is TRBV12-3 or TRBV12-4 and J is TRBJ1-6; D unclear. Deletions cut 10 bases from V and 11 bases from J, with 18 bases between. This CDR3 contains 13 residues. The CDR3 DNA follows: TGTGCCACCAGGCTGGAGGCAGGAGCACCCCTCCACTTT. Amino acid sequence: CATRLEAGAPLHF.

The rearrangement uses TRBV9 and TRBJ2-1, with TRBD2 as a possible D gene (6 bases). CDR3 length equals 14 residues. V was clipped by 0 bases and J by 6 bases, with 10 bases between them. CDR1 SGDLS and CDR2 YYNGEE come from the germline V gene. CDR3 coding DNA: TGTGCCAGCAGCGTAGCTGGCGGGACCAATGAGCAGTTCTTC. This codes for CASSVAGGTNEQFF.

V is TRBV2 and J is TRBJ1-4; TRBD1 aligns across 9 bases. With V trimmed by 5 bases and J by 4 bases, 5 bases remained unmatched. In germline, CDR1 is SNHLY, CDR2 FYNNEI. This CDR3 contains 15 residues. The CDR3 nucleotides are TGTGCCAGCAGTACCGGGACAGGGTTTAATGAAAAACTGTTTTTT. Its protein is CASSTGTGFNEKLFF.

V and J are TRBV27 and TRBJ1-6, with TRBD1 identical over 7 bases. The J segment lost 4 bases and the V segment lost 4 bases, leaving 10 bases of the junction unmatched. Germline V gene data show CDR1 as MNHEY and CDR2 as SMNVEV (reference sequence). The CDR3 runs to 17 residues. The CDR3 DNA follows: TGTGCCAGCAGTTCTAAGGGGACAGCAAATTATAATTCACCCCTCCACTTT. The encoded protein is CASSSKGTANYNSPLHF.

CDR3 sequence (DNA): TGTGCCAGCAGTGCCTCACCCTCCTTAGCGGACTACAATGAGCAGTTCTTC. Residues: CASSASPSLADYNEQFF. The J gene is TRBJ2-1, the V gene TRBV6-1, with D perhaps TRBD2 (6 bases). Trimming took 4 bases from V and 3 from J, leaving 19 bases between them. The CDR3 covers 17 residues. The germline CDR1 and CDR2 sequences are MNHNS and SASEGT.

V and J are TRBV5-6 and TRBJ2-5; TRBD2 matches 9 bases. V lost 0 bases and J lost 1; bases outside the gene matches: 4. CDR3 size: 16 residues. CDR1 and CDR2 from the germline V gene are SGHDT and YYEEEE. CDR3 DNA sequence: TGTGCCAGCAGCTTGGCGGTAGCGGGGGCCCAAGAGACCCAGTACTTC. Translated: CASSLAVAGAQETQYF.

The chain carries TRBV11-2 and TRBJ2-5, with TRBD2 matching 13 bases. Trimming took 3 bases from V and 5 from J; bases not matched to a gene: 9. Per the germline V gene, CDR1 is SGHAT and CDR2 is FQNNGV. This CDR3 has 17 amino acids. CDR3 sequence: CASSFEGLAGEGETQYF. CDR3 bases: TGTGCCAGCAGCTTCGAAGGACTAGCGGGGGAGGGGGAGACCCAGTACTTC.

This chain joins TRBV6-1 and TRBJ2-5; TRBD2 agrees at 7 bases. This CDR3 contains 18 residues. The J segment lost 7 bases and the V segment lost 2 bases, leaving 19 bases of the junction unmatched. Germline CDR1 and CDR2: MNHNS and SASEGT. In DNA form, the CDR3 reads TGTGCCAGCAGTGAAAGTGTGGGACTAATCGGGGGTCAGGCGACCCAGTACTTC. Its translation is CASSESVGLIGGQATQYF.

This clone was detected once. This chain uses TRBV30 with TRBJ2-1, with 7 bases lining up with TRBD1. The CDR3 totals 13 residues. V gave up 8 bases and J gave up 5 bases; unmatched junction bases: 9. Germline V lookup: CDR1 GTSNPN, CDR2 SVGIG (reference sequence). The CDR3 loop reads CAGTAKANNEQFF. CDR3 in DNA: TGTGCCGGGACAGCCAAAGCGAACAATGAGCAGTTCTTC.